This T cell receptor beta chain was found in a study of control samples from healthy donors and cancer patients. The repertoire was sequenced with immunoSEQ multiplex PCR; TCRdb's copy has only in-frame clones and lacks some. The data contain some 120,000 clones, 80% to 95% of them singletons. Specimen: blood. The receptor was derived from a young man in good health.

As DNA, the CDR3 is TGTGCCAGCAGTGAAGAAGTAGCGGGGGCCGATACGCAGTATTTT. Translating it yields CASSEEVAGADTQYF. The chain recombines TRBV6-1 with TRBJ2-3; 9 nucleotides align to TRBD2. Germline-derived CDR1 and CDR2 are MNHNS and SASEGT. With V trimmed by 1 base and J by 6 bases, 5 bases remained unmatched. The CDR3 consists of 15 residues.